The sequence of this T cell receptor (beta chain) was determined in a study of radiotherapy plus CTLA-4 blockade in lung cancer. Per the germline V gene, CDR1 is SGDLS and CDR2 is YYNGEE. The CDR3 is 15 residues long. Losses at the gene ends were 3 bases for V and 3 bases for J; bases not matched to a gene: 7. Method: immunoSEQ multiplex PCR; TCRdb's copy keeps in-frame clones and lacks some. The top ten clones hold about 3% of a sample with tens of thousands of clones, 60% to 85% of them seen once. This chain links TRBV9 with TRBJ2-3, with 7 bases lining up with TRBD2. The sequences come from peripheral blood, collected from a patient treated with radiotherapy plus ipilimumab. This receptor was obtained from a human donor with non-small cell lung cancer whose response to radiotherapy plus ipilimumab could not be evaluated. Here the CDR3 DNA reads TGTGCCAGCAGCGAAGTGGCGGGGGAGACAGATACGCAGTATTTT. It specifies CASSEVAGETDTQYF.